This T cell receptor beta chain was observed in a study of T cell changes during pregnancy in multiple sclerosis. Produced via immunoSEQ multiplex PCR; TCRdb's table is partial and in-frame only. Here the sample spans 35,000 to 45,000 clones, 85% to 95% being singletons. This clone has only a few counts. V was clipped by 2 bases and J by 1 base, with 9 bases between them. CDR1 is MNHEY and CDR2 is SMNVEV in the germline V gene (reference sequence). There are 14 residues in the CDR3. The specimen was peripheral blood. This sequence originates from a female donor with multiple sclerosis, enrolled in a pregnancy study. This chain links TRBV27 with TRBJ2-7, with D possibly matching TRBD1 (5 bases). Here the CDR3 reads CASSLGAMSYEQYF. Written as DNA, the CDR3 is TGTGCCAGCAGTTTAGGGGCAATGTCCTACGAGCAGTACTTC.